The 25 T cell receptor beta chains presented below share a single source sample, sequenced in a study of T cells expressing NK-cell markers. For each CDR3 protein, TCRdb gives one entry from its re-call of the 5' RACE reads, without DNA. The sample includes around 180,000 distinct CDR3 sequences. The source material was blood T cells: a sorted CD56 or NKG2C T cell subset, CD4+ or CD8+ T cells, or bulk PBMC T cells (not recorded which). The receptors derive from a man between 18 and 69 years old in good health.

The V and J genes are TRBV20-1 and TRBJ1-1; TCRdb lists TRBD1, though no DNA is available to test this call. Germline CDR1 and CDR2: DFQATT and SNEGSKA (reference sequence). The CDR3 loop spans 14 amino acids. Here the CDR3 reads CSAKRDRGNTEAFF.

The V call is TRBV27, the J call TRBJ1-6; lacking DNA, the TRBD1 call made by TCRdb goes unchecked. Looked up from germline, CDR1 is MNHEY and CDR2 is SMNVEV (reference sequence). This CDR3 contains 16 residues. CDR3: CASSSTITGTRSPLHF.

The chain uses TRBV6-5 and TRBJ2-1. CDR1 is MNHEY and CDR2 is SVGAGI in the germline V gene. The CDR3 runs to 14 residues. The CDR3 protein is CASSFQLSHNEQFF.

The chain has TRBV11-3 and TRBJ2-2; TCRdb gives TRBD1 as the D gene, but with no DNA this cannot be confirmed. This CDR3 has 14 amino acids. From germline, CDR1 is SGHNT and CDR2 YENEEA. The CDR3 here is CASSLGAVTGELFF.

This rearrangement joins TRBV15 to TRBJ2-7. This CDR3 spans 13 amino acids. Germline values: CDR1 LNHNV, CDR2 YYDKDF (reference sequence). The CDR3 sequence is CATSRDRAMGQYF.

The rearrangement uses TRBV6-1 and TRBJ2-3; TCRdb reports TRBD1, a call that lacks DNA to check it against. Germline V gene data show CDR1 as MNHNS and CDR2 as SASEGT. This CDR3 comprises 16 residues. This CDR3 is CASSDLPQGFTDTQYF.

The rearrangement uses TRBV6-5 and TRBJ1-1; TCRdb reports TRBD1, a call that lacks DNA to check it against. The CDR3 is 15 residues long. Germline loops: CDR1 MNHEY, CDR2 SVGAGI. CDR3 amino acids: CASSYDGQGVTEAFF.

The chain combines TRBV24-1 with TRBJ2-3; TCRdb indicates TRBD2, and absent DNA this call remains unverified. Germline CDR1 is KGHDR and CDR2 is SFDVKD. The CDR3 consists of 15 residues. CDR3 residues: CATSGGLVFPDTQYF.

The chain joins TRBV11-2 to TRBJ2-5; checking the TCRdb D call of TRBD1 is not possible without DNA. CDR1 and CDR2 from the germline V gene are SGHAT and FQNNGV. This CDR3 contains 13 residues. The CDR3: CASSTGGVETQYF.

The V and J genes are TRBV5-6 and TRBJ2-3; TCRdb lists TRBD2, though no DNA is available to test this call. CDR1 is SGHDT, CDR2 YYEEEE, per germline. The CDR3 runs 17 residues. CDR3 protein: CASSTGTSGVFTDTQYF. The full variable domain, its missing parts supplied by reference TRBV5-6 and TRBJ2-3, is DAGVTQSPTHLIKTRGQQVTLRCSPKSGHDTVSWYQQALGQGPQFIFQYYEEEERQRGNFPDRFSGHQFPNYSSELNVNALLLGDSALYLCASSTGTSGVFTDTQYFGPGTRLTVL.

The chain carries TRBV7-9 and TRBJ2-3. The CDR3 extends over 15 amino acids. In germline, CDR1 is SEHNR, CDR2 FQNEAQ (reference sequence). This CDR3 reads CASSLSLSGSDTQYF.

V and J are TRBV24-1 and TRBJ2-2; as DNA is missing, the TRBD1 call by TCRdb cannot be tested. This CDR3 region has 14 residues. The germline V gene has CDR1 KGHDR and CDR2 SFDVKD. The CDR3 spells CATSDFRGTGELFF.

The CDR3 protein is CASTTFGGPYEQYF. This sequence joins TRBV27 and TRBJ2-7; lacking DNA, the TRBD1 call made by TCRdb goes unchecked. This CDR3 is built from 14 residues. Germline-derived CDR1 and CDR2 are MNHEY and SMNVEV (reference sequence).

This chain links TRBV6-5 with TRBJ2-5; checking the TCRdb D call of TRBD1 is not possible without DNA. The CDR3 runs to 18 residues. The germline V gene encodes CDR1 MNHEY and CDR2 SVGAGI. CDR3 residues: CASSYTPGPLVGFETQYF.

J is TRBJ2-2 and V is TRBV12-5; no DNA is available, so the TRBD1 call from TCRdb remains unchecked. CDR3 size: 14 residues. Germline assignment: CDR1 LGHNT and CDR2 FRNRAP. This chain's CDR3 is CASQWGTNTGELFF.

This chain's CDR3 is CASSYGHKNTGELFF. The rearrangement joins TRBV6-5 to TRBJ2-2. The germline V gene encodes CDR1 MNHEY and CDR2 SVGAGI. This CDR3 contains 15 residues.

This sequence joins TRBV2 and TRBJ1-1; TCRdb reports TRBD1, a call that lacks DNA to check it against. The CDR3 has 12 amino acids. The germline gives CDR1 SNHLY, CDR2 FYNNEI. The CDR3 here is CASEGMNTEAFF.

This chain connects TRBV6-1 to TRBJ2-3; TCRdb outputs TRBD2, but without DNA this stays unchecked. Looked up from germline, CDR1 is MNHNS and CDR2 is SASEGT. This CDR3 has 15 residues. This chain's CDR3 is CASSEVLAVTDTQYF.

V gene TRBV11-2 combines with J gene TRBJ1-4; TCRdb outputs TRBD1, but without DNA this stays unchecked. The CDR3 extends over 16 amino acids. Germline CDR1 reads SGHAT; CDR2 reads FQNNGV. The chain's CDR3 is CASSQIPRGLDEKLFF.

V usage is TRBV6-6 and J usage is TRBJ1-2. The germline CDR1 and CDR2 sequences are MNHNY and SVGAGI (reference sequence). CDR3 length: 12 residues. CDR3 sequence reads: CASSSDGDGYTF.

The rearrangement links TRBV7-9 to TRBJ2-1; TCRdb picks TRBD1, but there is no DNA to check that call. Per germline, CDR1 SEHNR and CDR2 FQNEAQ (reference sequence). The CDR3 totals 16 residues. The CDR3 loop reads CASSSRQGAKYNEQFF.

The chain joins TRBV5-1 to TRBJ2-7; there is no DNA to check the TCRdb D call of TRBD1. Germline V lookup: CDR1 SGHRS, CDR2 YFSETQ. The CDR3 has 16 residues. The chain's CDR3 is CASSALPGLSSYEQYF.

V gene TRBV25-1 combines with J gene TRBJ1-6; the TCRdb D gene call, TRBD1, has no DNA to confirm it. In germline, CDR1 is MGHDK, CDR2 SYGVNS. This CDR3 has 14 amino acids. The CDR3: CASSRDRAGAPLHF.

The gene calls are TRBV6-1 and TRBJ1-6; TCRdb's D call, TRBD1, is unchecked because there is no DNA. In germline, CDR1 is MNHNS, CDR2 SASEGT. The CDR3 spans 15 residues. CDR3 region: CASSPQGAYNSPLHF.

The rearrangement joins TRBV9 to TRBJ1-5; there is no DNA to check the TCRdb D call of TRBD1. The CDR3 is 17 amino acids. Per germline, CDR1 SGDLS and CDR2 YYNGEE. The CDR3: CASNQRNWRVGAQPQHF.